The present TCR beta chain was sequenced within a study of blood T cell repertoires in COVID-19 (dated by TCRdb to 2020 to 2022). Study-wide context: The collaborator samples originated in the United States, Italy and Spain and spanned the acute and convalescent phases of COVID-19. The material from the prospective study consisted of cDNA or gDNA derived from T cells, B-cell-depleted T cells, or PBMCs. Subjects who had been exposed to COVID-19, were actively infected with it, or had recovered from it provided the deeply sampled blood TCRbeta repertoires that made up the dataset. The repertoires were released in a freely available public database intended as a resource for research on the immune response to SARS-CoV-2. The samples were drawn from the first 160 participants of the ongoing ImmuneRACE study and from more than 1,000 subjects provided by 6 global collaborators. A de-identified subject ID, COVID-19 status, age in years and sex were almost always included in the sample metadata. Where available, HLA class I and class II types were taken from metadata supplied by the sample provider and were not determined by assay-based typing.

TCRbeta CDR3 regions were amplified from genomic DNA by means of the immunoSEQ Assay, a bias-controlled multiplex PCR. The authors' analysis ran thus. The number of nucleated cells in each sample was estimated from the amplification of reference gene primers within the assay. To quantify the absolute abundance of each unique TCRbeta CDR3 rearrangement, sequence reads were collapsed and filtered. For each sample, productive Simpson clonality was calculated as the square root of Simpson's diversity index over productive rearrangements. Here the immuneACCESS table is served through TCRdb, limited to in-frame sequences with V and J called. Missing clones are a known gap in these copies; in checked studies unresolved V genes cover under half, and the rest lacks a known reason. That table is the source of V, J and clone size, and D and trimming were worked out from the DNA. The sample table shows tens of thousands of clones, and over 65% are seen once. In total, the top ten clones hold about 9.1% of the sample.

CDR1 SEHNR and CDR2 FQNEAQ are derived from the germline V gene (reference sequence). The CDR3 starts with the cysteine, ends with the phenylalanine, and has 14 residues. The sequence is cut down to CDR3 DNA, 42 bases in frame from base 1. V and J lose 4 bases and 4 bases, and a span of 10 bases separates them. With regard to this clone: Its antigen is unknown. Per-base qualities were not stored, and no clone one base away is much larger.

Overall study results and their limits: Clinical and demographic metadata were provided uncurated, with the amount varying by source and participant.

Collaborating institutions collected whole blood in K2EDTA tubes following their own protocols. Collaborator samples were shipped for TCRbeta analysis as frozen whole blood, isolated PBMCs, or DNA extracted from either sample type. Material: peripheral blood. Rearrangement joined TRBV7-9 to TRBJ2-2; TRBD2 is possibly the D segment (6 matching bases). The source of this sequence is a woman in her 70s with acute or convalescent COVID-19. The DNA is TGTGCCAGCAGCTGGCGGGACGCCACCGGGGAGCTGTTTTTT. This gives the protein CASSWRDATGELFF.